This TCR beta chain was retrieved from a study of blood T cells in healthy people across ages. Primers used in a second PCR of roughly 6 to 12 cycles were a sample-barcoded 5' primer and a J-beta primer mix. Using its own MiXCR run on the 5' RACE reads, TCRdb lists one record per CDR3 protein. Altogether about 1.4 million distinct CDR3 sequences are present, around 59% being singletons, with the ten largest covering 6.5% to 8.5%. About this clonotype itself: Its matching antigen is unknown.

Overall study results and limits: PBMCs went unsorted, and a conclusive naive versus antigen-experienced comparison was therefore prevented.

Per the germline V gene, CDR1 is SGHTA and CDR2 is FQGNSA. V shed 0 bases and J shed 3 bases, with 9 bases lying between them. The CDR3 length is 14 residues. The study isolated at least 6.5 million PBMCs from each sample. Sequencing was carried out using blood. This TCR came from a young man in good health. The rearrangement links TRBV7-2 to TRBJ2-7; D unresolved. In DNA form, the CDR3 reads TGTGCCAGCAGCTTAGCGTCCCAGATCTACGAGCAGTACTTC. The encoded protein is CASSLASQIYEQYF.